This TCR beta chain originates from a study of blood T cells in healthy people across ages. Across the study: Per every two T cells, about one barcoded beta molecule was captured by template switching.

The second PCR ran about 6 to 12 cycles with a sample-barcoded 5' primer and J-beta primers. Every sample produced at least 3 million CDR3-containing paired-end reads. TCRdb fed the 5' RACE reads into MiXCR, producing one record per CDR3 protein. The sample records approximately 800,000 distinct CDR3 sequences, about 56% being singletons. This clonotype has only a few counts. CDR3 length: 18 residues. The rearrangement joins TRBV21-1 to TRBJ2-5; TRBD1, the table's D call, was not compared with the DNA. The J call may be wrong; the DNA end is better matched by TRBJ2-7. TRBV21-1 is a pseudogene locus. Sequencing was carried out using blood. The TCR was taken from a man aged 35 to 55 in good health. This CDR3 is CASSPQDRGRLTTYEQYF. Written as DNA, the CDR3 is TGTGCCAGCAGCCCCCAGGACAGGGGGCGACTAACAACCTACGAGCAGTACTTC.